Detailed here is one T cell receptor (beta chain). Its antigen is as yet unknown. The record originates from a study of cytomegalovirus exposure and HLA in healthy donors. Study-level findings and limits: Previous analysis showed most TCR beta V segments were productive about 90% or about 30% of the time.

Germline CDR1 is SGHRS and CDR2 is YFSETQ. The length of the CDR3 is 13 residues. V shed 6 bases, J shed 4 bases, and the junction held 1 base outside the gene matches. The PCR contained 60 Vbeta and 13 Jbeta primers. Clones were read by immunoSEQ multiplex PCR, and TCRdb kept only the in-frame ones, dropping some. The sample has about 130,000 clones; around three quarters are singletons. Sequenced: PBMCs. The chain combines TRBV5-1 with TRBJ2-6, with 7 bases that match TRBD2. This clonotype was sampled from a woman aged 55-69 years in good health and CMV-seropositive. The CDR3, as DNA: TGCGCCAGCACGACTAGCGGGGCCAACGTCCTGACTTTC. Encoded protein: CASTTSGANVLTF.